Reported below is one T cell receptor (beta chain). The antigen remains undetermined. Only in-frame clones appear in the TCRdb table, and some are missing; sequencing was by immunoSEQ multiplex PCR. The sample has 15,000 to 20,000 clones, 70% to 80% seen once. The sample comes from a study of tumor-infiltrating lymphocytes in localized non-small cell lung cancer. For the study at large: Patients included smokers and never-smokers with various histologies, some sampled after neoadjuvant chemotherapy.

The length of the CDR3 is 16 residues. V was pared by 3 bases and J by 6 bases, with 13 bases of the junction left unmatched. Study findings and constraints: Not all patients were TCR sequenced, owing to tissue quantity. Technical variation could not be separated from intratumor heterogeneity here. IM1 and IM2 tumors showed no difference in T-cell fraction.

The receptor's source is a human donor with non-small cell lung cancer. This sequence joins TRBV23-1 and TRBJ1-1; 7 nucleotides agree with TRBD1. TRBV23-1 is an ORF; its function is uncertain. The sample taken for sequencing was lung tumor tissue. CDR3 bases: TGCGCCAGCAGTCAGCCTTCAGGGGGGGGCAACCCTGAAGCTTTCTTT. This encodes CASSQPSGGGNPEAFF.